This is a list of T cell receptor beta chains from one sample in a study of T cells in localized non-small cell lung cancer. The repertoire was sequenced with immunoSEQ multiplex PCR; TCRdb's copy has only in-frame clones and lacks some. The profile shows 58,000 or so clones, 90% of them singletons. Source: peripheral blood, taken before any cancer treatment. These receptors all stem from a woman aged 35-75 years with stage I lung adenocarcinoma. The CDR3 runs from the conserved cysteine through the conserved F or W. A D gene is named only where the DNA matches it firmly. For some rows the clone size is stated as once, few or many, or as a class when expanded; others skip it.

abundance | d_gene | j_gene | v_gene | CDR3nt | CDR3aa
. | . | TRBJ2-6 | TRBV30 | TGTGCCTGGAGTCAGGGGAGTTCTGGGGCCAACGTCCTGACTTTC | CAWSQGSSGANVLTF
once | . | TRBJ1-2 | TRBV5-8 | TGTGCCAGCAGCTTGCCAGGGCGACGGCCGACTGCCTTC | CASSLPGRRPTAF
few | . | TRBJ2-2 | TRBV29-1 | TGCAGCGTTGAAATGAGGGGGAACGGCGGGGAGCTGTTTTTT | CSVEMRGNGGELFF
. | . | TRBJ2-7 | TRBV10-3 | TGTGCCATCAGTGAACCTCACCAAGGCACCTACGAGCAGTACTTC | CAISEPHQGTYEQYF
. | . | TRBJ1-5 | TRBV19 | TGTGCCAGTAGTATTTATACCAGGGACAATCAGCCCCAGCATTTT | CASSIYTRDNQPQHF
. | TRBD1 | TRBJ1-2 | TRBV18 | TGTGCCAGCTCACACCGGGACAGGGAGGGTGGCTACACCTTC | CASSHRDREGGYTF
. | TRBD1 | TRBJ1-1 | TRBV6-5 | TGTGCCAGCAGCGAGGGACAGGGCTACACTGAAGCTTTCTTT | CASSEGQGYTEAFF
. | TRBD1 | TRBJ2-5 | TRBV29-1 | TGCAGCGTTGTGCGACAGGGCGAAGAGACCCAGTACTTC | CSVVRQGEETQYF
. | . | TRBJ2-1 | TRBV6-5 | TGTGCCAGCAGTTACGGGCAGGGGATCAGGTATGAGCAGTTCTTC | CASSYGQGIRYEQFF
. | TRBD1 | TRBJ1-1 | TRBV18 | TGTGCCAGCTCACGAACAGGGGAAATGAACACTGAAGCTTTCTTT | CASSRTGEMNTEAFF
. | . | TRBJ1-1 | TRBV7-9 | TGTGCCAGCAGCGCCCGGGCATTTGAAGCTTTCTTT | CASSARAFEAFF
. | TRBD2 | TRBJ2-1 | TRBV9 | TGTGCCAGCAGCGTCCCTAGCGGGGGGCCGAGGAATGAGCAGTTCTTC | CASSVPSGGPRNEQFF
. | TRBD1 | TRBJ2-2 | TRBV7-9 | TGTGCCAGCAGACCGGGACAGATGGCTACCGGGGAGCTGTTTTTT | CASRPGQMATGELFF
. | . | TRBJ1-2 | TRBV20-1 | TGCAGTGCCTCAAACAGCTATGGCTACACCTTC | CSASNSYGYTF
. | TRBD2 | TRBJ2-4 | TRBV4-2 | TGTGCCAGCAGCCAAGATAGTCGCGGGAGGATACTAGCCAAAAACATTCAGTACTTC | CASSQDSRGRILAKNIQYF
. | TRBD2 | TRBJ2-7 | TRBV19 | TGTGCCAGTAGTATTAGCGGGAGACTGAGGGAGCAGTACTTC | CASSISGRLREQYF
. | . | TRBJ1-1 | TRBV30 | TGTGCCTGGAACCCGACGACGATGAACACTGAAGCTTTCTTT | CAWNPTTMNTEAFF